The entry below gives a single T cell receptor (beta chain) sequence along with its context. The data derive from a study of cytomegalovirus exposure and HLA in healthy donors. This CDR3 spans 14 amino acids. Germline V gene sequence: CDR1 SGHAT, CDR2 FQNNGV. V dropped 5 bases and J dropped 4 bases, with 14 bases sitting between them. PCR involved 60 Vbeta and 13 Jbeta primers. Assay used: immunoSEQ multiplex PCR; TCRdb lists only in-frame clones, some missing. Of roughly 190,000 clones detected, 79% appear once; the ten largest clones hold 1.5%. The rearrangement uses TRBV11-2 and TRBJ1-2; D possibly corresponds to TRBD1 (6 bases). The sample consisted of PBMCs. The origin of this receptor is a girl aged 10 to 17 in good health and CMV-seropositive. The CDR3 DNA reads TGTGCCAGCAGCACAGGGCTCCAATCCTATGGCTACACCTTC. Residues: CASSTGLQSYGYTF.